This entry features one T cell receptor (beta chain) sequence. The antigen remains undetermined. The sample belongs to a study of cytomegalovirus exposure and HLA in healthy donors. The V end was cut by 4 bases, the J end by 7 bases, with 16 bases between. CDR3 length: 13 amino acids. CDR1 and CDR2 from the germline V gene are SQVTM and ANQGSEA. General observations from the study: A later analysis associated some 16,000 TCR beta sequences with HLA alleles at a 0.05 false discovery rate.

Use of 60 Vbeta and 13 Jbeta primers characterized the PCR. Here immunoSEQ multiplex PCR was the method, and the copy in TCRdb shows in-frame clones only, minus some. In the table there are tens of thousands of clones, about nine tenths of which are singletons. The chain employs TRBV29-1 and TRBJ2-5, with a weak D call TRBD2 (5 bases). The source material was PBMCs. This TCR was sampled from a middle-aged woman in good health and CMV-seropositive. The CDR3 reads CSVGSSGVGTQYF. The CDR3 nucleotides are TGCAGCGTTGGGTCGAGCGGTGTGGGGACCCAGTACTTC. Based on the CDR3 plus reference TRBV29-1 and TRBJ2-5, the full variable domain is SAVISQKPSRDICQRGTSLTIQCQVDSQVTMMFWYRQQPGQSLTLIATANQGSEATYESGFVIDKFPISRPNLTFSTLTVSNMSPEDSSIYLCSVGSSGVGTQYFGPGTRLLVL.